These 17 T cell receptor beta chains share one sample of origin, sequenced in a study of T cell repertoires in cytomegalovirus infection. These TCRs' antigens remain unknown. MiXCR, applied by TCRdb to the reads, yields one record per CDR3 protein. The data contain 600,000 to 700,000 distinct CDR3 sequences, 30% to 35% of them seen just once; the ten biggest clones take up approximately 18%. This material consisted of cultured PBMCs, taken from culture after CMV antigen stimulation. Receptors were obtained from a human donor in good health (CMV status not recorded). Some clones in this sample may be carry-over from other donors' samples.

This clonotype showed up just a few times. This rearrangement joins TRBV2 to TRBJ2-7; TRBD1 matches 9 bases. J gave up 2 bases and V 8 bases, and 7 bases lay outside the gene matches. The CDR3 is made up of 14 amino acids. Looked up from germline, CDR1 is SNHLY and CDR2 is FYNNEI. CDR3: CASSRDRVAYEQYF. CDR3 nucleotides: TGTGCCAGCTCCCGGGACAGGGTAGCCTACGAGCAGTACTTC.

As for this clonotype: Given the absence of the conserved phenylalanine or tryptophan at the CDR3 end, a read error is likely. This rearrangement joins TRBV27 to TRBJ2-1; no clear D gene. Trimming cost V 3 bases and J 2 bases, with 17 bases left between them. Germline V gene sequence: CDR1 MNHEY, CDR2 SMNVEV (reference sequence). CDR3 length: 17 amino acids. CDR3 protein: CASSLMGNSGTYNEQFL. CDR3 DNA sequence: TGTGCCAGCAGTTTGATGGGGAACTCGGGCACCTACAATGAGCAGTTCTTA.

The V and J genes are TRBV6-1 and TRBJ1-6, with 12 bases lining up with TRBD1. CDR3 size: 14 residues. Germline V CDR1 and CDR2: MNHNS, SASEGT. The V and J ends lost 7 bases and 10 bases, in that order; junction bases with no gene match: 5. The CDR3 nucleotides are TGTGCCAGCACCCGGGACAGGGGGCGATCACCCCTCCACTTT. This gives the protein CASTRDRGRSPLHF.

In this sample, this clonotype turned up a few times. This chain uses TRBV5-4 with TRBJ2-3; a weak D match, TRBD2 (6 bases). The V and J ends lost 7 bases and 1 base respectively, with 16 bases between them. Germline V lookup: CDR1 SGHNT, CDR2 YYREEE (reference sequence). CDR3 length: 15 amino acids. CDR3 protein: CASGRTGGGTDTQYF. CDR3 DNA: TGTGCCAGCGGAAGAACAGGAGGGGGCACAGATACGCAGTATTTT.

This clonotype was found many times. The rearrangement links TRBV7-2 to TRBJ1-1, with a weak D call TRBD1 (6 bases). CDR1 is SGHTA, CDR2 FQGNSA, per germline. V was pared by 6 bases and J by 4 bases, with 12 bases between. The CDR3 consists of 13 residues. CDR3 sequence (DNA): TGTGCCAGCAGTGAGGGGGTCGGCACTGAAGCTTTCTTT. Its translation: CASSEGVGTEAFF.

This clonotype was seen a few times. The chain links TRBV5-4 to TRBJ1-1; D possibly corresponds to TRBD1 (5 bases). Germline CDR1 reads SGHNT; CDR2 reads YYREEE (reference sequence). V was shortened by 0 bases and J by 4 bases, with 16 bases between the two germline ends. The CDR3 sequence is 16 residues long. The CDR3 loop is CASSLDPGRRSTEAFF. The CDR3 coding sequence is TGTGCCAGCAGCTTGGATCCAGGGAGGAGGAGCACTGAAGCTTTCTTT.

This clonotype showed up many times. CDR3 DNA: TGTGCCAGCACCGAGACTAGCGGGAGGATCGGCGGGGAGCTGTTTTTT. This sequence encodes CASTETSGRIGGELFF. The chain employs TRBV7-2 and TRBJ2-2; 13 positions agree with TRBD2. With 7 bases clipped from V and 7 bases from J, the junction kept 9 bases outside the gene matches. The germline CDR1 and CDR2 sequences are SGHTA and FQGNSA. This CDR3 is 16 amino acids long.

A few counts support this clonotype. The genes are TRBV4-2 and TRBJ2-7, with D perhaps matching TRBD1 or TRBD2 (5 bases each). Germline CDR1 and CDR2: LGHNA and YNFKEQ. This CDR3 spans 15 amino acids. Trimming shortened V by 0 bases and J by 0 bases, and 9 bases separated the two germline ends. CDR3 sequence reads: CASSQEWGRSYEQYF. For the CDR3, the DNA is TGTGCCAGCAGCCAAGAGTGGGGACGCTCCTACGAGCAGTACTTC.

V is TRBV29-1 and J is TRBJ1-1, with TRBD1 as a possible D gene (6 bases). The CDR3 is made up of 16 amino acids. In germline, CDR1 is SQVTM, CDR2 ANQGSEA. V was trimmed by 0 bases and J by 3 bases, leaving 17 bases between them. In DNA, the CDR3 is TGCAGCGTTGAAGAAGATCTATTAAGGGGGTACACTGAAGCTTTCTTT. As protein: CSVEEDLLRGYTEAFF. Full variable domain (missing parts from reference TRBV29-1 and TRBJ1-1): SAVISQKPSRDICQRGTSLTIQCQVDSQVTMMFWYRQQPGQSLTLIATANQGSEATYESGFVIDKFPISRPNLTFSTLTVSNMSPEDSSIYLCSVEEDLLRGYTEAFFGQGTRLTVV.

This clonotype was counted at least ten times. V usage is TRBV7-6 and J usage is TRBJ2-7; D tentatively reads TRBD1 or TRBD2 (5 bases each). The CDR3 runs 14 residues. Trimming pared 5 bases from V and 2 bases from J, leaving 13 bases between. CDR1 SGHVS and CDR2 FNYEAQ come from the germline V gene. CDR3 protein: CASSGRDGPYEQYF. The CDR3 coding sequence is TGTGCCAGCAGCGGCCGGGACGGACCCTACGAGCAGTACTTC.

This clonotype was seen only a few times. The chain is built from TRBV7-6 and TRBJ2-3, with 9 bases lining up with TRBD2. CDR1 is SGHVS and CDR2 is FNYEAQ in the germline V gene. The V gene end was trimmed by 3 bases and the J gene end by 6 bases; junction bases not matched to a gene: 7. The CDR3 is 15 amino acids. The CDR3, as DNA: TGTGCCAGCAGCTTCTCCAGCGGGAGGTTGGATACGCAGTATTTT. This gives the protein CASSFSSGRLDTQYF.

The rearrangement uses TRBV12-3 or TRBV12-4 and TRBJ2-6; D ambiguous. The CDR3 runs to 14 residues. V shed 7 bases and J shed 2 bases, with 9 bases lying between them. The CDR3 reads CASTVQAGANVLTF. In DNA form, the CDR3 reads TGTGCCAGCACCGTTCAAGCTGGGGCCAACGTCCTGACTTTC.

In this sample, this clonotype turned up a few times. The chain's CDR3 is CASSARTGRTGELFF. Here the CDR3 DNA reads TGTGCCAGCTCAGCTCGGACAGGGCGGACCGGGGAGCTGTTTTTT. J is TRBJ2-2 and V is TRBV18; 8 bases fit TRBD1. The CDR3 consists of 15 residues. The germline V gene encodes CDR1 KGHSH and CDR2 LQKENI. V shed 5 bases, J shed 5 bases, and the junction held 7 bases outside the gene matches.

This chain joins TRBV4-1 and TRBJ1-1; D gene ambiguous. V lost 0 bases, J lost 0 bases, and 11 bases lay in between. The germline CDR1 and CDR2 sequences are MGHRA and YSYEKL. The CDR3 length is 16 residues. The CDR3 is CASSQDLSLMNTEAFF. DNA for the CDR3: TGCGCCAGCAGCCAAGATTTATCGCTCATGAACACTGAAGCTTTCTTT.

V usage is TRBV15 and J usage is TRBJ2-1; the match to TRBD2 covers 7 bases. The length of the CDR3 is 16 residues. V lost 3 bases to trimming and J lost 5 bases; unmatched junction nucleotides: 10. Germline assignment: CDR1 LNHNV and CDR2 YYDKDF (reference sequence). CDR3 nucleotides: TGTGCCACCAGCAGGAAGCGGGGTTTGGGGCACAATGAGCAGTTCTTC. It encodes CATSRKRGLGHNEQFF.

V usage is TRBV3-1 and J usage is TRBJ2-7; 8 positions match TRBD2. Trimming removed 2 bases from V and 3 bases from J; junction bases left unmatched: 9. CDR1 is LGHDT and CDR2 is YNNKEL in the germline V gene (reference sequence). CDR3 length: 16 residues. This CDR3 reads CASSQWTGGGFYEQYF. CDR3 nucleotide sequence: TGTGCCAGCAGCCAATGGACGGGGGGGGGCTTCTACGAGCAGTACTTC.

This clonotype was counted ten times or more. The J gene is TRBJ2-7, the V gene TRBV7-2; D might be TRBD2 (6 bases). Germline V gene lookup returns CDR1 SGHTA and CDR2 FQGNSA. Trimming cost V 2 bases and J 2 bases, with 13 bases left between them. This CDR3 has 15 amino acids. Written as DNA, the CDR3 is TGTGCCAGCAGCTTACATCTAGCGACCACCTACGAGCAGTACTTC. It encodes CASSLHLATTYEQYF.